This T cell receptor beta chain was retrieved from a study of T cells in severe cutaneous drug reactions. Libraries were made by iRepertoire multiplex PCR with TCR subtype-specific primers for bulk and single-cell sequencing. With the multiplex PCR reads reprocessed, TCRdb shows one record per CDR3 protein and no DNA. The sample has 9,000 to 13,000 distinct CDR3 sequences. The patients sequenced had a carbamazepine-induced Stevens-Johnson syndrome or toxic epidermal necrolysis reaction. Per germline, CDR1 DFQATT and CDR2 SNEGSKA (reference sequence). The CDR3 is 13 amino acids. V and J are TRBV20-1 and TRBJ1-5; TCRdb returns TRBD1, unconfirmable since there is no DNA. This TCR was recovered from a human donor with Stevens-Johnson syndrome, a severe cutaneous drug reaction. Sequencing was carried out using cells from a skin blister. This CDR3 is CSASPPSNQPQHF.